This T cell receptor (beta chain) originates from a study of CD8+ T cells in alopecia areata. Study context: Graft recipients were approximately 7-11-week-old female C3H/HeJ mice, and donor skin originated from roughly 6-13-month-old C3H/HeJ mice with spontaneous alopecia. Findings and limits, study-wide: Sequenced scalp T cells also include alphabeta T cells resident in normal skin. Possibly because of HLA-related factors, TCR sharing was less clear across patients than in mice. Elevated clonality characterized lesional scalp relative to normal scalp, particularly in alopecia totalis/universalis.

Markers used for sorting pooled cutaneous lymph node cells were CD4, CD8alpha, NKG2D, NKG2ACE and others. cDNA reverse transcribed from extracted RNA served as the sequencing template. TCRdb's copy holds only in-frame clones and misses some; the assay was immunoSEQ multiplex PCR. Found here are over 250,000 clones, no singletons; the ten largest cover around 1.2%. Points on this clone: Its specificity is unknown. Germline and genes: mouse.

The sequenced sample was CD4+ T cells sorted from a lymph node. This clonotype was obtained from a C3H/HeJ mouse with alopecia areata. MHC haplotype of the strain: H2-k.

This chain's CDR3 is CASSPTGTNQDTQYF. The sequenced CDR3 bases are TGTGCTAGCAGTCCCACCGGGACAAATCAAGAC. The V gene is TRBV29, the J gene TRBJ2-5; D is perhaps TRBD1 (6 bases). The read finishes 4 residues shy of the CDR3 end, and the germline J gene is used to complete it. The germline CDR1 and CDR2 sequences are MSHET and SYDVDS. The CDR3 loop spans 15 amino acids. With 5 bases removed from V and 3 bases from J, the gap between germline ends came to 15 bases.